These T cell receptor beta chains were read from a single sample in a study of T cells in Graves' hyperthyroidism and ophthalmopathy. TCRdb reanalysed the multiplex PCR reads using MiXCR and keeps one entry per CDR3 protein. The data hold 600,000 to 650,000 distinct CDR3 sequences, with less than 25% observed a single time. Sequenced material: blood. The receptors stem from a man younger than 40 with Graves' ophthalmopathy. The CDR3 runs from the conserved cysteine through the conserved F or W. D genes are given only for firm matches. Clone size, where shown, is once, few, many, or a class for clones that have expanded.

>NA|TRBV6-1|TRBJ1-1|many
CASSPLALGAFF
TGTGCCAGCAGTCCCCTCGCTTTGGGAGCTTTCTTT
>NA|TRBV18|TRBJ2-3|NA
CASREGSTDTQYF
TGTGCCAGCCGTGAGGGAAGCACAGATACGCAGTATTTT
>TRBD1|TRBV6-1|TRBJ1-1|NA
CATRTGTNTEAFF
TGTGCCACCCGGACAGGCACGAACACTGAAGCTTTCTTT
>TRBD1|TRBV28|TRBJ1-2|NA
CASSPASRDRDYGYTF
TGTGCCAGCAGTCCCGCCTCCCGGGACAGGGACTATGGCTACACCTTC
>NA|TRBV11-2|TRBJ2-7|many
CASPPPGTHAGYEQYF
TGTGCCAGCCCCCCCCCCGGGACTCATGCCGGCTACGAGCAGTACTTC
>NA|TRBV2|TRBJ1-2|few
CASTQSGAWYTF
TGTGCCAGCACCCAGAGCGGGGCTTGGTACACCTTC
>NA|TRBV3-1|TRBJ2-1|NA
CASSQDPNGGPPYNEQFF
TGTGCCAGCAGCCAAGACCCAAACGGGGGACCCCCCTACAATGAGCAGTTCTTC
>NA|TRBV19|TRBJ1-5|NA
CASDRTYLNQPQHF
TGTGCCAGTGACCGGACATACCTCAATCAGCCCCAGCATTTT
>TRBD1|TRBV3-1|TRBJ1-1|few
CASSRQGAPEAFF
TGTGCCAGCAGCCGTCAGGGGGCACCTGAAGCTTTCTTT
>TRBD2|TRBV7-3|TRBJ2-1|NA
CASSSRGTSGIGYNEQFF
TGTGCCAGCAGCAGCAGGGGGACTAGCGGGATTGGGTACAATGAGCAGTTCTTC
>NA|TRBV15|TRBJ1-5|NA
CATSAPGSSNQPQHF
TGTGCCACCAGCGCTCCGGGAAGTAGCAATCAGCCCCAGCATTTT
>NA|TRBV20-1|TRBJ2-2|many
CSAPNTGELFF
TGCAGTGCGCCGAACACCGGGGAGCTGTTTTTT
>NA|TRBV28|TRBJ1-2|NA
CASSLQGEPYGYTF
TGTGCCAGCAGCTTACAGGGTGAGCCCTATGGCTACACCTTC
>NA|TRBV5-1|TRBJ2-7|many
CASSLSGSLHEQYF
TGCGCCAGCAGCTTAAGTGGGAGTCTCCACGAGCAGTACTTC
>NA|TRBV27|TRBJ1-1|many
CASSPSSTVNTEAFF
TGTGCCAGCAGTCCATCATCGACGGTAAACACTGAAGCTTTCTTT
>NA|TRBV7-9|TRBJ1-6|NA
CASSPRVQDPRNYNSPLHF
TGTGCCAGCAGCCCTAGGGTCCAGGATCCACGGAACTATAATTCACCCCTCCACTTT
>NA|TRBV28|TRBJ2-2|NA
CASNARVTGELFF
TGTGCCAGCAACGCTAGGGTCACCGGGGAGCTGTTTTTT
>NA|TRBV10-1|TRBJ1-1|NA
CASRTGQIEAFF
TGCGCCAGCAGAACAGGACAGATTGAAGCTTTCTTT
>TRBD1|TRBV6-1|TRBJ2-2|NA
CASSTTGYTGELFF
TGTGCCAGCAGTACGACAGGGTACACCGGGGAGCTGTTTTTT
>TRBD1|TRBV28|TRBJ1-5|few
CASFSPIGKRSTGEGNQPQHF
TGTGCCAGCTTTTCCCCGATCGGGAAACGATCGACAGGGGAAGGGAATCAGCCCCAGCATTTT
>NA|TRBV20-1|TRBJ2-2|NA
CSAETTGELFF
TGCAGTGCTGAGACGACCGGGGAGCTGTTTTTT
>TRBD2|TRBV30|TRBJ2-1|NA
CAWSGLAEEQFF
TGTGCCTGGAGTGGACTAGCGGAGGAGCAGTTCTTC
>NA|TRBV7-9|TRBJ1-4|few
CASSLESGTNEKLFF
TGTGCCAGCAGCTTAGAAAGCGGAACTAATGAAAAACTGTTTTTT
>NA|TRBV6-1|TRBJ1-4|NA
CASSQDPGLANEKLFF
TGTGCCAGCAGTCAGGACCCAGGGCTGGCTAATGAAAAACTGTTTTTT
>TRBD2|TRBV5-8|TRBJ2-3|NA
CASSWEILAEPGDTQYF
TGTGCCAGCAGCTGGGAAATACTAGCGGAGCCTGGGGATACGCAGTATTTT
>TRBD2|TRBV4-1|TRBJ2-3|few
CASSPGGGINTQYF
TGCGCCAGCAGCCCCGGGGGAGGGATCAATACGCAGTATTTT
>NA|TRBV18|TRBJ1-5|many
CASSPGRAQPQHF
TGTGCCAGCTCACCAGGTCGGGCGCAGCCCCAGCATTTT
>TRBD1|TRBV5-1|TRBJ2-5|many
CASSEDRGETQYF
TGCGCCAGCAGCGAGGACAGGGGTGAGACCCAGTACTTC
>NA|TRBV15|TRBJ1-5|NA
CATSREWSNQPQHF
TGTGCCACCAGCAGAGAGTGGTCCAATCAGCCCCAGCATTTT
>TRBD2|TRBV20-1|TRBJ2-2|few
CSARSSGMVGGELFF
TGCAGTGCTAGGAGTAGCGGGATGGTCGGCGGGGAGCTGTTTTTT
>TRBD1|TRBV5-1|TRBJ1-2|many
CASSLDRGASGYTF
TGCGCCAGCAGCTTGGACAGGGGCGCTAGTGGCTACACCTTC
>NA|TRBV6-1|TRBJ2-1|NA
CASRGADYNEQFF
TGTGCCAGCAGGGGGGCGGATTACAATGAGCAGTTCTTC
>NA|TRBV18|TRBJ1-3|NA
CASSPPGSSGNTIYF
TGTGCCAGCTCACCACCGGGGAGCTCTGGAAACACCATATATTTT
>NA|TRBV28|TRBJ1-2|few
CASRGDKGYTF
TGTGCCAGCAGGGGGGATAAGGGCTACACCTTC
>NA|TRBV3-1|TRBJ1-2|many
CASSQWQVVYYGYTF
TGTGCCAGCAGCCAATGGCAGGTTGTTTACTATGGCTACACCTTC
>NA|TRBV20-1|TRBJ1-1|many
CSARDKRGNTEAFF
TGCAGTGCTAGAGACAAAAGGGGTAACACTGAAGCTTTCTTT
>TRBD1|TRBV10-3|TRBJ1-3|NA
CAIGSSRGYGNTIYF
TGTGCCATCGGATCTTCCAGGGGGTATGGAAACACCATATATTTT
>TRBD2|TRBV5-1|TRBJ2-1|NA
CASSFTSGGRTYNEQFF
TGCGCCAGCAGCTTTACTAGCGGCGGGCGCACCTACAATGAGCAGTTCTTC
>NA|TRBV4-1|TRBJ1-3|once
CASSQAGGNTIYF
TGCGCCAGCAGCCAAGCCGGTGGAAACACCATATATTTT
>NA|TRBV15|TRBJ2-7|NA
CATSSYTGSGEQYF
TGTGCCACCAGCAGCTACACGGGTTCAGGGGAGCAGTACTTC